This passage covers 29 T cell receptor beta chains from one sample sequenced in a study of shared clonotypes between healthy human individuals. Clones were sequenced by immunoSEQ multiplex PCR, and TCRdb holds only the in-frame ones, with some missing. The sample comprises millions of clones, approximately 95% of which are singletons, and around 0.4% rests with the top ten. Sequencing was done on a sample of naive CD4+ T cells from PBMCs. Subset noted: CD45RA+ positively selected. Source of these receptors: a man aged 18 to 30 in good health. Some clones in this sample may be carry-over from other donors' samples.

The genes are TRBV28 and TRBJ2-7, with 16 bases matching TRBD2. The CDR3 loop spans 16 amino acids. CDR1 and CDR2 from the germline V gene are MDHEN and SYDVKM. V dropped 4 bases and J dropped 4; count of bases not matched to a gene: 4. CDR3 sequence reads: CASSSTGLAGGYEQYF. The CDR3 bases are TGTGCCAGCAGTTCTACGGGACTAGCGGGAGGGTACGAGCAGTACTTC.

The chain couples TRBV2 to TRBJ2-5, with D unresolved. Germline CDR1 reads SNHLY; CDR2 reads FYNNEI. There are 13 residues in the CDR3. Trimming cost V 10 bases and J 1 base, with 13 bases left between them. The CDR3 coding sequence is TGTGCCATCACTCACCCGCTCCAAGAGACCCAGTACTTC. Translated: CAITHPLQETQYF.

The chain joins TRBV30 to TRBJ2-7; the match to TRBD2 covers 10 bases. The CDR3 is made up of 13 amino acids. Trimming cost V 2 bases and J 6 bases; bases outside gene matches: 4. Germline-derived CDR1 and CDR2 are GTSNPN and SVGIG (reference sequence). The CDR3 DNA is TGTGCCTGGAGTCTAGCGGGAGCTGCCGAGCAGTACTTC. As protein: CAWSLAGAAEQYF.

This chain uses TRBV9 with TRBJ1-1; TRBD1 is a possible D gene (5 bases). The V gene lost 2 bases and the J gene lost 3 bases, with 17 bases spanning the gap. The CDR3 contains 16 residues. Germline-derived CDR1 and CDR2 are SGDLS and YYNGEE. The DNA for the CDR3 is TGTGCCAGCAGCGTCCGGACATCCTTAAGTGACACTGAAGCTTTCTTT. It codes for CASSVRTSLSDTEAFF. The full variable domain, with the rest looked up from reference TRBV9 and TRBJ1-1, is DSGVTQTPKHLITATGQRVTLRCSPRSGDLSVYWYQQSLDQGLQFLIQYYNGEERAKGNILERFSAQQFPDLHSELNLSSLELGDSALYFCASSVRTSLSDTEAFFGQGTRLTVV.

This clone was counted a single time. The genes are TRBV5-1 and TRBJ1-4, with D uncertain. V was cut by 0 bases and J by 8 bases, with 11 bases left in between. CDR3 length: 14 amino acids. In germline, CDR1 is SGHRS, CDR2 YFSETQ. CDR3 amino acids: CASSLGEAEEKLFF. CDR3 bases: TGCGCCAGCAGCTTGGGGGAGGCGGAAGAAAAACTGTTTTTT. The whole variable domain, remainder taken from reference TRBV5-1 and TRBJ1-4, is KAGVTQTPRYLIKTRGQQVTLSCSPISGHRSVSWYQQTPGQGLQFLFEYFSETQRNKGNFPGRFSGRQFSNSRSEMNVSTLELGDSALYLCASSLGEAEEKLFFGSGTQLSVL.

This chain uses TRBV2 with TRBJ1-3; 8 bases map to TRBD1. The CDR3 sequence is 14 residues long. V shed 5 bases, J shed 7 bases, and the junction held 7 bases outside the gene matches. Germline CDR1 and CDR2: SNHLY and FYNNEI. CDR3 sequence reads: CASSRDRGGNTIYF. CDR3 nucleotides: TGTGCCAGCAGTCGAGACAGGGGAGGCAACACCATATATTTT.

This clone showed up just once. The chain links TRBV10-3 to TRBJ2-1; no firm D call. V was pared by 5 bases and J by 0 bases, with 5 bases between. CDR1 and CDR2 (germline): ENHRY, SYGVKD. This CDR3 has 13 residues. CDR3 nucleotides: TGTGCCATCAGTCCCGGCTCCTACAATGAGCAGTTCTTC. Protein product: CAISPGSYNEQFF.

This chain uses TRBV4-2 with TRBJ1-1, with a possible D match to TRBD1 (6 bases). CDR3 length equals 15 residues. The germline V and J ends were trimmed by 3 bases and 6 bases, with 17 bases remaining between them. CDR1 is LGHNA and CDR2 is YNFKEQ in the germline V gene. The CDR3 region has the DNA TGTGCCAGCAGCCAGTCTGGACAGAGTCAAGCTGAAGCTTTCTTT. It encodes CASSQSGQSQAEAFF.

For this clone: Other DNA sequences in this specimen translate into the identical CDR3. CDR3 loop: CSVRTGNGYTF. Written as DNA, the CDR3 is TGCAGCGTACGGACAGGGAATGGCTACACCTTC. The genes are TRBV29-1 and TRBJ1-2, with 8 nucleotides matching TRBD1. Germline V gene sequence: CDR1 SQVTM, CDR2 ANQGSEA. The junction had 3 bases not matched to a gene; V was cut back by 6 bases and J by 6 bases. This CDR3 region has 11 residues.

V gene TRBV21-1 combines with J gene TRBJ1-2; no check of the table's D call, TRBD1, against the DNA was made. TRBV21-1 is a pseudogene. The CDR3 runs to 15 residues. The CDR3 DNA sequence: TGTGCCAGCAGCAAAGGGTCAGTACCCAACTATGGCTACACCTTC. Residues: CASSKGSVPNYGYTF.

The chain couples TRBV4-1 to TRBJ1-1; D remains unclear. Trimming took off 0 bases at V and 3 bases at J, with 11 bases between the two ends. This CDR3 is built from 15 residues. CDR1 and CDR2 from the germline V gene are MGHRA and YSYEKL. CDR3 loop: CASSQDPSAYTEAFF. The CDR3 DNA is TGCGCCAGCAGCCAAGATCCATCGGCATACACTGAAGCTTTCTTT.

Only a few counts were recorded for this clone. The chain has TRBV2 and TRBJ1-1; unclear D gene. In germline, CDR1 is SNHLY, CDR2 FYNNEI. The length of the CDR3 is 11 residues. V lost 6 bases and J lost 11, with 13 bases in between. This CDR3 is CASSREGRAFF. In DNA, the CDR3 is TGTGCCAGCAGCCGAGAGGGTAGGGCTTTCTTT. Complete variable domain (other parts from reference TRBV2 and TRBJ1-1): EPEVTQTPSHQVTQMGQEVILRCVPISNHLYFYWYRQILGQKVEFLVSFYNNEISEKSEIFDDQFSVERPDGSNFTLKIRSTKLEDSAMYFCASSREGRAFFGQGTRLTVV.

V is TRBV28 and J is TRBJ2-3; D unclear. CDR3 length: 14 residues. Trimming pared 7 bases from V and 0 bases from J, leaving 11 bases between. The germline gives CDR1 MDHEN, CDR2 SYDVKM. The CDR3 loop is CASTTTDSTDTQYF. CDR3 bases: TGTGCCAGCACGACGACGGATAGCACAGATACGCAGTATTTT. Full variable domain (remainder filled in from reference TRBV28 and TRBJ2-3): DVKVTQSSRYLVKRTGEKVFLECVQDMDHENMFWYRQDPGLGLRLIYFSYDVKMKEKGDIPEGYSVSREKKERFSLILESASTNQTSMYLCASTTTDSTDTQYFGPGTRLTVL.

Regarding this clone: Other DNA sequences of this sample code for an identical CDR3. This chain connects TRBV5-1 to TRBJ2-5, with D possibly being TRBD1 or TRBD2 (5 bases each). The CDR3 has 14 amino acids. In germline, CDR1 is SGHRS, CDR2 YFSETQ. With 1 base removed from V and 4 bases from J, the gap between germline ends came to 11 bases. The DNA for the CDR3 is TGCGCCAGCAGCTTGTTTGGGGGTCCAGAGACCCAGTACTTC. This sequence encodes CASSLFGGPETQYF.

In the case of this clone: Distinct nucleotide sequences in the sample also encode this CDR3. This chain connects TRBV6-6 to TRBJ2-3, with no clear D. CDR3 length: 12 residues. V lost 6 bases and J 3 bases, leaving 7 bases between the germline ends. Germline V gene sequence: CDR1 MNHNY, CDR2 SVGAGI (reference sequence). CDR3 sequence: CASSPGTDTQYF. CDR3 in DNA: TGTGCCAGCAGCCCTGGGACAGATACGCAGTATTTT.

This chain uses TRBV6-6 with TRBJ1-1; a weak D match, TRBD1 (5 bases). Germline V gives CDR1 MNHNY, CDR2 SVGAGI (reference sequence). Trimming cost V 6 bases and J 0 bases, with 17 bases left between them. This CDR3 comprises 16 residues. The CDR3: CASRIQGRPMNTEAFF. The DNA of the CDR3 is TGTGCCAGCAGAATCCAGGGACGGCCGATGAACACTGAAGCTTTCTTT.

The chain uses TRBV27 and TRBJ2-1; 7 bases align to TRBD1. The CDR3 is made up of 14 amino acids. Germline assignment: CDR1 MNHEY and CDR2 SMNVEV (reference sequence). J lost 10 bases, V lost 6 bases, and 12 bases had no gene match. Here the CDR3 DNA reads TGTGCCAGCAGACGGGACAGAGTCCGGGTGGAGCAGTTCTTC. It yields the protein CASRRDRVRVEQFF.

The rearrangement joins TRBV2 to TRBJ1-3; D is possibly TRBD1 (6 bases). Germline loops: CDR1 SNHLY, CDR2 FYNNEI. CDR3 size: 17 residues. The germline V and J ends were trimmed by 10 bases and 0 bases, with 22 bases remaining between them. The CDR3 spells CATLGGRNPSSGNTIYF. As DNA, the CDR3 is TGTGCCACCTTAGGGGGAAGAAACCCGAGCTCTGGAAACACCATATATTTT.

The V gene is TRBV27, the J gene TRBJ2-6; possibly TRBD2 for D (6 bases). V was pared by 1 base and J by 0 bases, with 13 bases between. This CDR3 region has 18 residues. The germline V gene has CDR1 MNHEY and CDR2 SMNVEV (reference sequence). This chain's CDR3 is CASSLYQGLISGANVLTF. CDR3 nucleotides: TGTGCCAGCAGTTTATATCAGGGACTTATCTCTGGGGCCAACGTCCTGACTTTC.

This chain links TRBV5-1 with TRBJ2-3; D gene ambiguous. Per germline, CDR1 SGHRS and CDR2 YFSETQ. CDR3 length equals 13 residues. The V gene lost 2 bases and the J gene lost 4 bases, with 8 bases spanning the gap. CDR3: CASSFPEPDTQYF. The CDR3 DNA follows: TGCGCCAGCAGCTTTCCAGAACCAGATACGCAGTATTTT.

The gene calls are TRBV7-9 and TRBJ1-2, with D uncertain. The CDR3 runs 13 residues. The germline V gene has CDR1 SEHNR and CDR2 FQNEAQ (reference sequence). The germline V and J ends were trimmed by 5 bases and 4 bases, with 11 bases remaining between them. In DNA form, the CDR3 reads TGTGCCAGCAGCCAACAAACCGCCTATGGCTACACCTTC. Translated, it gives CASSQQTAYGYTF.

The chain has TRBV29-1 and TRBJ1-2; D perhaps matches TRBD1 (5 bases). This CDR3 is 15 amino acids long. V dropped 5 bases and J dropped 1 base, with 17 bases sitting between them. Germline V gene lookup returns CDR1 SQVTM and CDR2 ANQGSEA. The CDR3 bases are TGCAGCGTTTTCGAGGTTGGGGACCATAACTATGGCTACACCTTC. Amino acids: CSVFEVGDHNYGYTF.

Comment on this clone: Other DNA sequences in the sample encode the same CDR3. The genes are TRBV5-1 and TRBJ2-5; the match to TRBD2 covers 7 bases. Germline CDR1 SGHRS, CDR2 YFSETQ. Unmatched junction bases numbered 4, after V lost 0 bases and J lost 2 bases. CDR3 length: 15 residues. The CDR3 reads CASSLARGGQETQYF. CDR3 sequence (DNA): TGCGCCAGCAGCTTGGCCCGGGGAGGGCAAGAGACCCAGTACTTC.

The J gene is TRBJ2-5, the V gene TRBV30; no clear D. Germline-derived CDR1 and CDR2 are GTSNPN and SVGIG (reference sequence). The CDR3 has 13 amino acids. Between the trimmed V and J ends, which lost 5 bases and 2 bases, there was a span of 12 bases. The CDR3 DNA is TGTGCCTGGCGGTTAGTTGCTCAAGAGACCCAGTACTTC. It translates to CAWRLVAQETQYF. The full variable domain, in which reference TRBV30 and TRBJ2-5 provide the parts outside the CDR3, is SQTIHQWPATLVQPVGSPLSLECTVEGTSNPNLYWYRQAAGRGLQLLFYSVGIGQISSEVPQNLSASRPQDRQFILSSKKLLLSDSGFYLCAWRLVAQETQYFGPGTRLLVL.

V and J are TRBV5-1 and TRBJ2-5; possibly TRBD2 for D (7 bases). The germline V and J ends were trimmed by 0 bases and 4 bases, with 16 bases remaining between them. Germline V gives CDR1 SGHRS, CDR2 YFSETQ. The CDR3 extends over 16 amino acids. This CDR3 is CASSLGEGVSGETQYF. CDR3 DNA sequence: TGCGCCAGCAGCTTGGGGGAGGGGGTCTCGGGAGAGACCCAGTACTTC. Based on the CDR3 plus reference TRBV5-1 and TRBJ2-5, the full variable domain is KAGVTQTPRYLIKTRGQQVTLSCSPISGHRSVSWYQQTPGQGLQFLFEYFSETQRNKGNFPGRFSGRQFSNSRSEMNVSTLELGDSALYLCASSLGEGVSGETQYFGPGTRLLVL.

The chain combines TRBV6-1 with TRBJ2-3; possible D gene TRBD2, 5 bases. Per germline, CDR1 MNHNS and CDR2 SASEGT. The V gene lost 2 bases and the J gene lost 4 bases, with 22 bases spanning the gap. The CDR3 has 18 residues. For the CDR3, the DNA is TGTGCCAGCAGTGAAACCGGTGGGCTAGCAAGCCGGTCAGATACGCAGTATTTT. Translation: CASSETGGLASRSDTQYF.

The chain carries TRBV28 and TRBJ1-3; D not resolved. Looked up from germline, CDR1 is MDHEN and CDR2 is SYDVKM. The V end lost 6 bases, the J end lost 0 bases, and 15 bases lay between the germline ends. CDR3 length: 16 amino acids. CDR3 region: CASSPPLGSSGNTIYF. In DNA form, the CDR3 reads TGTGCCAGCAGCCCCCCCTTGGGGAGCTCTGGAAACACCATATATTTT.

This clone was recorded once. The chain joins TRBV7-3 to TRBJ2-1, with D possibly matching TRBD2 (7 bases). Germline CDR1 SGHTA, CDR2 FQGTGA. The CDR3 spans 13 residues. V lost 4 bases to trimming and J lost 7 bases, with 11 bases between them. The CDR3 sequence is CASSSRGANEQFF. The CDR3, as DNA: TGTGCCAGCAGCTCTCGGGGGGCGAATGAGCAGTTCTTC.

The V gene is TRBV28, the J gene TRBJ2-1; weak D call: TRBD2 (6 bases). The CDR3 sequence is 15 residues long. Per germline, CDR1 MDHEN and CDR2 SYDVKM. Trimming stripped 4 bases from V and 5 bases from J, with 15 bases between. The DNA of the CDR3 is TGTGCCAGCAGTTGGGACTCCGGGACTCACAATGAGCAGTTCTTC. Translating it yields CASSWDSGTHNEQFF.